Listed below are T cell receptor beta chains from one sample, sequenced in a study of blood T cell repertoires in COVID-19. Clones were sequenced by immunoSEQ multiplex PCR, and TCRdb holds only the in-frame ones, with some missing. The sample holds roughly 160,000 clones; about 80% are singletons and the top ten take about 3.4%. Source material: PBMCs or T cells enriched from blood (not recorded which). The receptors come from a woman in her sixties or seventies who had recovered from COVID-19. The CDR3 runs from the conserved cysteine through the conserved F or W. Each record gives: clone size, V gene, J gene, D gene, CDR3 DNA, CDR3 protein. The D gene is left open where the match is weak. The size entry is marked missing in some rows and otherwise reads once, few, many or a size class.

abundance: once; v_gene: TRBV19; j_gene: TRBJ2-1; d_gene: TRBD1; CDR3nt: TGTGCCAGTAGTATACTCCGGGACAGGGGAGGGGATGAGCAGTTCTTC; CDR3aa: CASSILRDRGGDEQFF
abundance: -; v_gene: TRBV3-1/TRBV3-2; j_gene: TRBJ1-1; d_gene: -; CDR3nt: TGTGCCAGCAGCCAATTAACAGGGTGGTACACTGAAGCTTTCTTT; CDR3aa: CASSQLTGWYTEAFF
abundance: -; v_gene: TRBV4-2; j_gene: TRBJ1-4; d_gene: -; CDR3nt: TGTGCCAGCAGCCAAGATTCCCATGTTGTCGAAAAACTGTTTTTT; CDR3aa: CASSQDSHVVEKLFF
abundance: -; v_gene: TRBV2; j_gene: TRBJ1-5; d_gene: -; CDR3nt: TGTGCCAGCAGCCAAGGACAAAACAATCAGCCCCAGCATTTT; CDR3aa: CASSQGQNNQPQHF
abundance: -; v_gene: TRBV5-1; j_gene: TRBJ1-2; d_gene: TRBD1; CDR3nt: TGCGCCAGCAGCTTGGCCGAAAGCAGGGGGCAGGGCTACACCTTC; CDR3aa: CASSLAESRGQGYTF
abundance: -; v_gene: TRBV3-1/TRBV3-2; j_gene: TRBJ2-5; d_gene: -; CDR3nt: TGTGCCAGCAGCACCCTGGACACTCTCGCAGAGACCCAGTACTTC; CDR3aa: CASSTLDTLAETQYF
abundance: -; v_gene: TRBV19; j_gene: TRBJ1-5; d_gene: -; CDR3nt: TGTGCCAGTAGCGGTACAGGTTATAGCAATCAGCCCCAGCATTTT; CDR3aa: CASSGTGYSNQPQHF
abundance: -; v_gene: TRBV9; j_gene: TRBJ1-1; d_gene: -; CDR3nt: TGTGCCAGCAGCACGCTGACATCTAACACTGAAGCTTTCTTT; CDR3aa: CASSTLTSNTEAFF
abundance: -; v_gene: TRBV25-1; j_gene: TRBJ1-6; d_gene: -; CDR3nt: TGTGCCACCACGGCGCAGGGACATTCTAATTCACCCCTCCACTTT; CDR3aa: CATTAQGHSNSPLHF
abundance: -; v_gene: TRBV15; j_gene: TRBJ2-5; d_gene: -; CDR3nt: TGTGCCACCAGCAGAGAAGGAGGTACTGGGGAGACCCAGTACTTC; CDR3aa: CATSREGGTGETQYF
abundance: once; v_gene: TRBV11-2; j_gene: TRBJ1-3; d_gene: -; CDR3nt: TGTGCCAGCACCGAAGGGGGCTCTGGAAACACCATATATTTT; CDR3aa: CASTEGGSGNTIYF
abundance: -; v_gene: TRBV18; j_gene: TRBJ1-4; d_gene: TRBD1; CDR3nt: TGTGCCAGCTCCCCGACGGACAGGGCGTTTGAAAAACTGTTTTTT; CDR3aa: CASSPTDRAFEKLFF
abundance: -; v_gene: TRBV2; j_gene: TRBJ2-1; d_gene: -; CDR3nt: TGTGCCAGCAGTGACGGACAAGGATACAATGAGCAGTTCTTC; CDR3aa: CASSDGQGYNEQFF
abundance: once; v_gene: TRBV27; j_gene: TRBJ2-1; d_gene: TRBD2; CDR3nt: TGTGCCAGCAGTAGCCCTTATCGTGGGGGGGACAATGAGCAGTTCTTC; CDR3aa: CASSSPYRGGDNEQFF
abundance: -; v_gene: TRBV18; j_gene: TRBJ2-7; d_gene: -; CDR3nt: TGTGCCAGCTGTAAGACTGACGAGCAGTACTTC; CDR3aa: CASCKTDEQYF
abundance: -; v_gene: TRBV7-2; j_gene: TRBJ2-3; d_gene: -; CDR3nt: TGTGCCAGCAGCTCTGGGGGGGGGCCAGATACGCAGTATTTT; CDR3aa: CASSSGGGPDTQYF
abundance: -; v_gene: TRBV20-1; j_gene: TRBJ1-1; d_gene: -; CDR3nt: TGCAGGGCGGGGTCGGCCACTGAAGCTTTCTTT; CDR3aa: CRAGSATEAFF
abundance: -; v_gene: TRBV19; j_gene: TRBJ1-5; d_gene: -; CDR3nt: TGTGCCAGTAGTATAAAACAGGGTTGGAATCAGCCCCAGCATTTT; CDR3aa: CASSIKQGWNQPQHF
abundance: few; v_gene: TRBV7-2; j_gene: TRBJ1-6; d_gene: -; CDR3nt: TGTGCCAGCAGAGGAGGACAGATAAGCAATTCACCCCTCCACTTT; CDR3aa: CASRGGQISNSPLHF
abundance: -; v_gene: TRBV11-1; j_gene: TRBJ2-7; d_gene: TRBD1; CDR3nt: TGTGCCAGCAGCCCTGAGACAGGGGGTGTCTACGAGCAGTACTTC; CDR3aa: CASSPETGGVYEQYF
abundance: -; v_gene: TRBV19; j_gene: TRBJ1-2; d_gene: -; CDR3nt: TGTGCCAGTACAACTCACAGAAGCGGCTACACCTTC; CDR3aa: CASTTHRSGYTF
abundance: -; v_gene: TRBV6-5; j_gene: TRBJ1-2; d_gene: TRBD1; CDR3nt: TGTGCCAGCAGTTACGAGGACAGGGGGGTAGGGGGCTACACCTTC; CDR3aa: CASSYEDRGVGGYTF
abundance: few; v_gene: TRBV29-1; j_gene: TRBJ2-7; d_gene: -; CDR3nt: TGCAGCGTTGAATGGGGGACAGCGGGTGGTTCCTACGAGCAGTACTTC; CDR3aa: CSVEWGTAGGSYEQYF
abundance: -; v_gene: TRBV18; j_gene: TRBJ2-2; d_gene: -; CDR3nt: TGTGCCAGCTCCCTGTGGGACACCACCGGGGAGCTGTTTTTT; CDR3aa: CASSLWDTTGELFF
abundance: -; v_gene: TRBV24-1; j_gene: TRBJ2-7; d_gene: TRBD1; CDR3nt: TGTGCCACCCAGGGGGCCTACGAGCAGTACTTC; CDR3aa: CATQGAYEQYF
abundance: -; v_gene: TRBV5-1; j_gene: TRBJ2-1; d_gene: TRBD2; CDR3nt: TGCGCCAGCAGCTTGGAGGCCGGGGGGGCCCTTGGGCAGTTCTTC; CDR3aa: CASSLEAGGALGQFF
abundance: few; v_gene: TRBV19; j_gene: TRBJ1-2; d_gene: -; CDR3nt: TGTGCCACCCAGATCCGCTATGGCTACACCTTC; CDR3aa: CATQIRYGYTF
abundance: -; v_gene: TRBV11-3; j_gene: TRBJ2-1; d_gene: TRBD2; CDR3nt: TGTGCCAGCAGCTCAACTAGCGGGGGCTCCTACAATGAGCAGTTCTTC; CDR3aa: CASSSTSGGSYNEQFF
abundance: -; v_gene: TRBV19; j_gene: TRBJ1-5; d_gene: -; CDR3nt: TGTGCCAGTAGCCCCCCCGGGAGGGCAAGCAATCAGCCCCAGCATTTT; CDR3aa: CASSPPGRASNQPQHF
abundance: -; v_gene: TRBV19; j_gene: TRBJ1-5; d_gene: -; CDR3nt: TGTGCCAGTAGTATCTCCCGGGGGGGCCATAGCAATCAGCCCCAGCATTTT; CDR3aa: CASSISRGGHSNQPQHF
abundance: -; v_gene: TRBV30; j_gene: TRBJ2-1; d_gene: TRBD2; CDR3nt: TGTGCCTGGAGTAAGAGAGGCGGGGGGGCCCGGAATGAGCAGTTCTTC; CDR3aa: CAWSKRGGGARNEQFF
abundance: -; v_gene: TRBV4-1; j_gene: TRBJ1-1; d_gene: TRBD1; CDR3nt: TGCGCCAGCAGCCCTGGACAGGTGAGCACTGAAGCTTTCTTT; CDR3aa: CASSPGQVSTEAFF
abundance: -; v_gene: TRBV12-3/TRBV12-4; j_gene: TRBJ2-5; d_gene: TRBD1; CDR3nt: TGTGCCAGCAGTTGGGACAGGGGTGACCAGTACTTC; CDR3aa: CASSWDRGDQYF
abundance: once; v_gene: TRBV27; j_gene: TRBJ2-1; d_gene: -; CDR3nt: TGTGCCAGCAGTTTATCGTCGGGGGCCTACAATGAGCAGTTCTTC; CDR3aa: CASSLSSGAYNEQFF
abundance: -; v_gene: TRBV15; j_gene: TRBJ1-5; d_gene: -; CDR3nt: TGTGCCACCAGCGCGGGGGGGTCCAGCAATCAGCCCCAGCATTTT; CDR3aa: CATSAGGSSNQPQHF
abundance: -; v_gene: TRBV7-2; j_gene: TRBJ1-6; d_gene: -; CDR3nt: TGTGCCAGCACGAGGGGGAATTCACCCCTCCACTTT; CDR3aa: CASTRGNSPLHF